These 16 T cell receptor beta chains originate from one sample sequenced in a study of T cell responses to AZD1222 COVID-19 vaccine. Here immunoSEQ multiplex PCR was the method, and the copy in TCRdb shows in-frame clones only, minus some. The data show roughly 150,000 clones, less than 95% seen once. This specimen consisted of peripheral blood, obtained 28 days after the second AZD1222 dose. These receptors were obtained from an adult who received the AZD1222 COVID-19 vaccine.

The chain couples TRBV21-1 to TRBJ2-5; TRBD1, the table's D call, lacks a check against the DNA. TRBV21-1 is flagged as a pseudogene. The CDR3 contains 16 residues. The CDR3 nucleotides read TGTGCCAGCAGCAGGGGCTTGGCGGACAACCAAGAGACCCAGTACTTC. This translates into CASSRGLADNQETQYF.

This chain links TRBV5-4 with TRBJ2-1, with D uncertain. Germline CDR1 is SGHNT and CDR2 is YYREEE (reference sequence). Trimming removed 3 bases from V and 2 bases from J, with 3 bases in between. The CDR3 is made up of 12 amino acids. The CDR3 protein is CASSSPYNEQFF. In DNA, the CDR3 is TGTGCCAGCAGCTCGCCCTACAATGAGCAGTTCTTC. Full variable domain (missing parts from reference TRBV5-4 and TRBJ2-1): ETGVTQSPTHLIKTRGQQVTLRCSSQSGHNTVSWYQQALGQGPQFIFQYYREEENGRGNFPPRFSGLQFPNYSSELNVNALELDDSALYLCASSSPYNEQFFGPGTRLTVL.

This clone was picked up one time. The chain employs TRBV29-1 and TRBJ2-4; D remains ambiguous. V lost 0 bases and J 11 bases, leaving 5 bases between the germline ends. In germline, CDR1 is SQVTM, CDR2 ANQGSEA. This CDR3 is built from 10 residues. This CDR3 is CSVEDTFQYF. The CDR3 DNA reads TGCAGCGTTGAAGATACTTTTCAGTACTTC.

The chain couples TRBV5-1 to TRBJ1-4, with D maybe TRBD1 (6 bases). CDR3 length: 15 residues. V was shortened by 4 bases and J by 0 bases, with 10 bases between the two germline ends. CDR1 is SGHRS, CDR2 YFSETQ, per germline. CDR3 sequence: CASSPGQTTNEKLFF. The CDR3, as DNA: TGCGCCAGCAGCCCCGGACAGACAACTAATGAAAAACTGTTTTTT.

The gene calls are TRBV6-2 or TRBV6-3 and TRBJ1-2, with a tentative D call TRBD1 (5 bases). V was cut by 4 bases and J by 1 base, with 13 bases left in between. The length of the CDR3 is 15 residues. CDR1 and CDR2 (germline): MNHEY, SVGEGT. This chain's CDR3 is CASSFGTPINYGYTF. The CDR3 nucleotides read TGTGCCAGCAGTTTCGGGACGCCAATTAACTATGGCTACACCTTC.

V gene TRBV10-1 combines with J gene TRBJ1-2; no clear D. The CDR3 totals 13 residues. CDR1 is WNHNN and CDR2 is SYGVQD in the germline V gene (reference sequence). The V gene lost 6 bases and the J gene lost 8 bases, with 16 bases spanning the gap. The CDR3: CASSEDVGRGYTF. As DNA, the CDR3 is TGCGCCAGCAGCGAAGATGTGGGTCGGGGCTACACCTTC.

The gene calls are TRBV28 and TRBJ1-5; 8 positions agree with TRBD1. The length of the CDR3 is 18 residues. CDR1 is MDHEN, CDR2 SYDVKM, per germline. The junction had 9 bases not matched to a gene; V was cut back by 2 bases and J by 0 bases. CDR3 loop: CASSLGAGGLYSNQPQHF. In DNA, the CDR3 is TGTGCCAGCAGTTTAGGGGCAGGGGGCCTTTATAGCAATCAGCCCCAGCATTTT.

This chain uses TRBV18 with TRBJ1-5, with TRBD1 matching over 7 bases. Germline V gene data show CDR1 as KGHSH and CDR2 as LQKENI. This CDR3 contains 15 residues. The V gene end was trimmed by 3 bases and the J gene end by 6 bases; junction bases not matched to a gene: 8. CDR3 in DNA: TGTGCCAGCTCACCCGCAGGGGGTAGAGGTCAGCCCCAGCATTTT. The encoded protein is CASSPAGGRGQPQHF.

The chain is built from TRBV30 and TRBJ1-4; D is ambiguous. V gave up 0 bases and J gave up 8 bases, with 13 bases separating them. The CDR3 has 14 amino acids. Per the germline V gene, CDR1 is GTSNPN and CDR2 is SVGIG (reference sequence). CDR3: CAWSVRGENEKLFF. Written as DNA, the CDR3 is TGTGCCTGGAGTGTACGTGGGGAGAACGAAAAACTGTTTTTT.

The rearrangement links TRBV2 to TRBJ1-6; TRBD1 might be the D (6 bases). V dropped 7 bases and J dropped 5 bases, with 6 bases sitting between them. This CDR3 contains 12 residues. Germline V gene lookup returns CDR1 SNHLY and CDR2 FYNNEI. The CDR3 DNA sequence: TGTGCCAGCAACAGGGATAATTCACCCCTCCACTTT. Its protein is CASNRDNSPLHF. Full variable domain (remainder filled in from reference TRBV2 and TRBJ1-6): EPEVTQTPSHQVTQMGQEVILRCVPISNHLYFYWYRQILGQKVEFLVSFYNNEISEKSEIFDDQFSVERPDGSNFTLKIRSTKLEDSAMYFCASNRDNSPLHFGNGTRLTVT.

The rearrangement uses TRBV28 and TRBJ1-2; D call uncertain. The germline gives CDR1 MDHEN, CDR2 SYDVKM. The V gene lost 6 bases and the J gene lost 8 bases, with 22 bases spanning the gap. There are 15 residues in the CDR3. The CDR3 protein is CASSPQDGTYGGYTF. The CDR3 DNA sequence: TGTGCCAGCAGCCCACAAGACGGTACCTATGGCGGCTACACCTTC.

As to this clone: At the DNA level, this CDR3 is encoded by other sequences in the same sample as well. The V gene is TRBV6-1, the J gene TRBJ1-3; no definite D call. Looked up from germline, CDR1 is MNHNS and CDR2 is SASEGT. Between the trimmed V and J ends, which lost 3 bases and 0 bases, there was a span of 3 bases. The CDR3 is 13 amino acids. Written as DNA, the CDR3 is TGTGCCAGCAGTGAGAGCTCTGGAAACACCATATATTTT. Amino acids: CASSESSGNTIYF.

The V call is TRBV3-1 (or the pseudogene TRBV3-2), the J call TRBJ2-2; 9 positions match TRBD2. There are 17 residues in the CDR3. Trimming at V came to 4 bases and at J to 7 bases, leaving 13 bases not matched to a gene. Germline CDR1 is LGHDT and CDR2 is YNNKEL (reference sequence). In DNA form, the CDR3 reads TGTGCCAGCAGCCGGCCCCCCAGCGGGAGGAATATCGGGGAGCTGTTTTTT. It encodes CASSRPPSGRNIGELFF.

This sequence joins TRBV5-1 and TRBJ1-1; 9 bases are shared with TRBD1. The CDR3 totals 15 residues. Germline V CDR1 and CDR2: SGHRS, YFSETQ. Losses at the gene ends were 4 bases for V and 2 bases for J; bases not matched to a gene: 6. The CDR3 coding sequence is TGCGCCAGCAGCAGCCTGGGACAGGGTAACACTGAAGCTTTCTTT. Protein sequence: CASSSLGQGNTEAFF.

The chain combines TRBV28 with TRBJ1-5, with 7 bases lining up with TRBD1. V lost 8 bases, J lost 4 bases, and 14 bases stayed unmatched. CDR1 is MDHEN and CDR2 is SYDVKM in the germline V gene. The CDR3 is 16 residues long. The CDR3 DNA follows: TGTGCCAGCGGTCAGTACCGGGACAGTTGGAATCAGCCCCAGCATTTT. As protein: CASGQYRDSWNQPQHF.

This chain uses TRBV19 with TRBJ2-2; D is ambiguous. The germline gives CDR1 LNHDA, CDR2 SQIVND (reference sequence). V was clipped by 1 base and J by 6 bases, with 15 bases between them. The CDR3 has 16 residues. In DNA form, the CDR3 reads TGTGCCAGTAGTATAGGGGAAAGGAGAAACTCCGGGGAGCTGTTTTTT. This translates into CASSIGERRNSGELFF.